The sequence of this T cell receptor beta chain was determined in a study of blood T cell repertoires in COVID-19. Across the whole study: Acute-phase and convalescent COVID-19 samples originated in the United States, Italy and Spain. Nucleic acid was either cDNA or gDNA, and it came from T cells, B-cell-depleted T cells, or PBMCs.

Sequencing was performed with immunoSEQ multiplex PCR; in TCRdb, only in-frame clones are kept and a portion is missing. The sample consists of fewer than 250,000 clones, about 86% of them appearing once. This TCR came from a woman aged 40 to 50 with acute COVID-19. The sequencing input was PBMCs or T cells enriched from blood (not recorded which).

CDR3 sequence (DNA): TGCGCCAGCAGCTTGGACAGTTTTGGCTACGAGCAGTACTTC. Encoded protein: CASSLDSFGYEQYF. The rearrangement uses TRBV5-1 and TRBJ2-7; D unclear. V lost 0 bases and J lost 3, with 10 bases in between. The CDR3 is made up of 14 amino acids. Germline CDR1 SGHRS, CDR2 YFSETQ.